The entry below describes one TCR beta chain. The data belong to a study of identical twins. MiXCR, applied by TCRdb to the 5' RACE reads, yields one record per CDR3 protein. The repertoire includes about 790,000 distinct CDR3 sequences, 18% of them detected once, and about 12% sits in the top ten. These data were also filed under a second study, of T cells expressing NK-cell markers. From that paper: Dominant NKG2C+ clonotypes in six donors made up about 1.0-7.0% of CD8+ T cells.

The sequenced material came from PBMCs. The receptor's source is a woman aged 18-29 years in good health.

CDR3 region: CASSSRLETLLQFF. In DNA, the CDR3 is TGTGCCAGCAGCTCAAGACTAGAGACGCTTTTGCAGTTCTTC. V usage is TRBV11-2 and J usage is TRBJ2-1, with D possibly being TRBD2 (6 bases). With 4 bases removed from V and 12 bases from J, the gap between germline ends came to 19 bases. There are 14 residues in the CDR3. Germline-derived CDR1 and CDR2 are SGHAT and FQNNGV.